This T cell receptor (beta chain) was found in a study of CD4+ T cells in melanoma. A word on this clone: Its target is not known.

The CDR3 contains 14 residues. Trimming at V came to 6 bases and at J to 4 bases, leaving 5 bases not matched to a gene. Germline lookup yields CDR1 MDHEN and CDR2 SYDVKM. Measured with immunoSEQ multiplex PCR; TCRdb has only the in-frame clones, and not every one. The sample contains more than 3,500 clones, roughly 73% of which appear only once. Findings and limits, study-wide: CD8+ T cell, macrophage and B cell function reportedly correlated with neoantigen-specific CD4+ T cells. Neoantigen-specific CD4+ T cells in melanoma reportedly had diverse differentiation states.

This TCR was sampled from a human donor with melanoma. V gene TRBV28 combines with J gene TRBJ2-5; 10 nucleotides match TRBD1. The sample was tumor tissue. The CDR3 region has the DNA TGTGCCAGCAGCCCCGACAGGGGGCTAGAGACCCAGTACTTC. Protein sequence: CASSPDRGLETQYF.